These 32 T cell receptor beta chains originate from one sample sequenced in a study of control samples from healthy donors and cancer patients. The repertoire was sequenced with immunoSEQ multiplex PCR; TCRdb's copy has only in-frame clones and lacks some. The data hold 150,000 to 200,000 clones, with nearly 96% observed a single time. Source material: blood. Receptor source: a woman younger than 45 in good health.

This clone was seen a single time. The V and J genes are TRBV5-1 and TRBJ2-2; 10 bases are a match to TRBD2. In germline, CDR1 is SGHRS, CDR2 YFSETQ. This CDR3 spans 16 amino acids. After removal of 4 bases from V and 0 bases from J, the junction contained 3 bases not matched to a gene. CDR3 in amino acids: CASSRGLAANTGELFF. As DNA, the CDR3 is TGCGCCAGCAGCCGCGGACTAGCGGCGAACACCGGGGAGCTGTTTTTT.

The chain uses TRBV6-1 and TRBJ1-2, with D unresolved. Trimming stripped 0 bases from V and 4 bases from J, with 9 bases between. The length of the CDR3 is 14 residues. Germline V gene sequence: CDR1 MNHNS, CDR2 SASEGT. CDR3 amino acids: CASSEALGIYGYTF. CDR3 nucleotide sequence: TGTGCCAGCAGTGAAGCACTAGGGATCTATGGCTACACCTTC.

The chain links TRBV2 to TRBJ1-2; possible D gene TRBD1, 6 bases. Trimming cost V 7 bases and J 13 bases, with 19 bases left between them. This CDR3 region has 12 residues. Germline V gene lookup returns CDR1 SNHLY and CDR2 FYNNEI. The CDR3 DNA sequence: TGTGCCAGCATTTTACTACAGGGACCTAGCACCTTC. Protein: CASILLQGPSTF.

A single count supports this clone. V usage is TRBV19 and J usage is TRBJ1-5; D is uncertain. Trimming stripped 6 bases from V and 2 bases from J, with 14 bases between. Germline V gene data show CDR1 as LNHDA and CDR2 as SQIVND (reference sequence). The length of the CDR3 is 15 residues. Written as DNA, the CDR3 is TGTGCCAGTAGCCGGGAGTTTAAACGCAATCAGCCCCAGCATTTT. This translates into CASSREFKRNQPQHF.

V and J are TRBV12-3 or TRBV12-4 and TRBJ2-2; TRBD1 is a possible D gene (6 bases). V lost 3 bases and J 5 bases, leaving 7 bases between the germline ends. This CDR3 has 13 amino acids. The CDR3 protein is CASSFQGTGELFF. CDR3 sequence (DNA): TGTGCCAGCAGTTTTCAGGGGACCGGGGAGCTGTTTTTT.

This clone was observed a single time. The V and J genes are TRBV5-6 and TRBJ2-6; no definite D call. The germline CDR1 and CDR2 sequences are SGHDT and YYEEEE. This CDR3 comprises 14 residues. The V gene lost 5 bases and the J gene lost 0 bases, with 6 bases spanning the gap. The CDR3 region is CASSGNSGANVLTF. The CDR3 DNA sequence: TGTGCCAGCAGTGGGAACTCTGGGGCCAACGTCCTGACTTTC.

This chain links TRBV4-2 with TRBJ2-7, with 10 bases fitting TRBD2. Germline trimming cut 3 bases from V and 2 bases from J; bases unmatched to any gene: 4. This CDR3 region has 15 residues. Germline CDR1 and CDR2: LGHNA and YNFKEQ. The CDR3 sequence: CASSQASGSAYEQYF. The CDR3 DNA reads TGTGCCAGCAGCCAGGCTAGCGGGAGTGCCTACGAGCAGTACTTC.

V and J are TRBV4-1 and TRBJ1-5; 9 positions agree with TRBD1. The CDR3 spans 16 residues. Trimming at V came to 1 base and at J to 6 bases, leaving 7 bases not matched to a gene. In germline, CDR1 is MGHRA, CDR2 YSYEKL. CDR3 amino acids: CASSQGDRALGQPQHF. CDR3 sequence (DNA): TGCGCCAGCAGCCAAGGGGACAGGGCCCTTGGTCAGCCCCAGCATTTT.

V is TRBV3-1 (or the pseudogene TRBV3-2) and J is TRBJ1-5; TRBD1 might be the D (5 bases). CDR3 length: 14 residues. The V end was cut by 4 bases, the J end by 10 bases, with 17 bases between. CDR1 and CDR2 from the germline V gene are LGHDT and YNNKEL (reference sequence). The CDR3 DNA follows: TGTGCCAGCAGCCGTCAGGGTGGTCCCTCCCCCCAGCATTTT. It is translated as CASSRQGGPSPQHF.

This chain connects TRBV25-1 to TRBJ2-7; 7 bases are a match to TRBD1. CDR3 length: 15 residues. V lost 4 bases to trimming and J lost 3 bases; unmatched junction nucleotides: 9. Germline V gene data show CDR1 as MGHDK and CDR2 as SYGVNS. This CDR3 is CASSGGWDSNYEQYF. The CDR3 DNA sequence: TGTGCCAGCAGTGGGGGATGGGACAGTAACTACGAGCAGTACTTC.

The J gene is TRBJ1-1, the V gene TRBV14; no reliable D call. Trimming cost V 1 base and J 6 bases, with 9 bases left between them. Germline loops: CDR1 SGHDN, CDR2 FVKESK. CDR3 size: 13 residues. The CDR3 DNA reads as TGTGCCAGCAGCCAAGTAATGCGGGCTGAAGCTTTCTTT. It yields the protein CASSQVMRAEAFF.

CDR3 sequence: CASSGNVMGVSNTGELFF. CDR3 DNA sequence: TGCGCCAGCAGCGGGAACGTAATGGGGGTCTCAAACACCGGGGAGCTGTTTTTT. V gene TRBV5-1 combines with J gene TRBJ2-2; D tentatively reads TRBD1 or TRBD2 (5 bases each). CDR3 length: 18 residues. Trimming stripped 4 bases from V and 2 bases from J, with 21 bases between. The germline gives CDR1 SGHRS, CDR2 YFSETQ.

The chain joins TRBV6-5 to TRBJ2-3, with 8 bases that match TRBD2. This CDR3 spans 14 amino acids. Germline CDR1 and CDR2: MNHEY and SVGAGI. V lost 4 bases, J lost 4 bases, and 4 bases stayed unmatched. The CDR3 nucleotides read TGTGCCAGCAGTTGGGGACTAGAGGCAGATACGCAGTATTTT. Translating it yields CASSWGLEADTQYF.

This clone occurred once. The V gene is TRBV5-1, the J gene TRBJ2-1, with a weak D call TRBD2 (7 bases). The V and J ends lost 0 bases and 8 bases respectively, with 15 bases between them. Germline V CDR1 and CDR2: SGHRS, YFSETQ. The CDR3 extends over 15 amino acids. CDR3: CASSLGPGGSDEQFF. The CDR3 nucleotides are TGCGCCAGCAGCTTGGGCCCGGGGGGCTCGGATGAGCAGTTCTTC.

V is TRBV6-1 and J is TRBJ1-5; 9 bases are a match to TRBD1. The CDR3 spans 16 residues. With 0 bases clipped from V and 4 bases from J, the junction kept 4 bases outside the gene matches. The germline V gene has CDR1 MNHNS and CDR2 SASEGT. The CDR3 DNA reads TGTGCCAGCAGTGAAGCCGCCGGGACAGGGAATCAGCCCCAGCATTTT. Its translation is CASSEAAGTGNQPQHF.

The rearrangement links TRBV6-2 or TRBV6-3 to TRBJ1-1; TRBD1 aligns across 10 bases. The junction had 0 bases not matched to a gene; V was cut back by 4 bases and J by 4 bases. Germline V gene lookup returns CDR1 MNHEY and CDR2 SVGEGT. CDR3 length: 13 residues. CDR3 loop: CASSWDRGTEAFF. The DNA of the CDR3 is TGTGCCAGCAGTTGGGACAGGGGCACTGAAGCTTTCTTT.

The V call is TRBV28, the J call TRBJ1-4; D is undetermined. The V end lost 6 bases, the J end lost 8 bases, and 10 bases lay between the germline ends. The CDR3 runs 12 residues. The germline gives CDR1 MDHEN, CDR2 SYDVKM. CDR3 in DNA: TGTGCCAGCAGAATTGGACGGGAAAAACTGTTTTTT. It specifies CASRIGREKLFF.

The rearrangement uses TRBV11-2 and TRBJ2-1, with 12 bases fitting TRBD2. V gave up 5 bases and J gave up 0 bases; unmatched junction bases: 8. This CDR3 is built from 18 residues. In germline, CDR1 is SGHAT, CDR2 FQNNGV. For the CDR3, the DNA is TGTGCCAGCAGCCTCGGACTAGCGGGGCCCTTCTCCTACAATGAGCAGTTCTTC. Its protein product is CASSLGLAGPFSYNEQFF.

The V and J genes are TRBV5-8 and TRBJ1-1; TRBD1 is a possible D gene (6 bases). The V end lost 7 bases, the J end lost 4 bases, and 20 bases lay between the germline ends. Germline CDR1 and CDR2: SGHTS and YDEGEE. The length of the CDR3 is 15 residues. CDR3 sequence reads: CASPRSMNRATEAFF. The CDR3 DNA follows: TGTGCCAGCCCTCGTAGCATGAACAGGGCCACTGAAGCTTTCTTT. The complete variable domain, with remaining parts taken from reference TRBV5-8 and TRBJ1-1, reads EAGVTQSPTHLIKTRGQQATLRCSPISGHTSVYWYQQALGLGLQFLLWYDEGEERNRGNFPPRFSGRQFPNYSSELNVNALELEDSALYLCASPRSMNRATEAFFGQGTRLTVV.

This clone was seen a single time. The rearrangement joins TRBV6-5 to TRBJ2-1; possible D gene TRBD2, 6 bases. V lost 6 bases to trimming and J lost 0 bases, with 9 bases between them. The CDR3 sequence is 14 residues long. Germline V gene data show CDR1 as MNHEY and CDR2 as SVGAGI. The CDR3: CASRLASSYNEQFF. In DNA form, the CDR3 reads TGTGCCAGCAGGCTAGCGAGCTCCTACAATGAGCAGTTCTTC.

The chain carries TRBV20-1 and TRBJ1-1; D remains unclear. This CDR3 is built from 11 residues. Germline V gene data show CDR1 as DFQATT and CDR2 as SNEGSKA (reference sequence). V lost 6 bases to trimming and J lost 5 bases, with 10 bases between them. CDR3 nucleotides: TGCAGTGCCTCCCCCTATACTGAAGCTTTCTTT. Residues: CSASPYTEAFF.

This clone was seen once. The chain uses TRBV23-1 and TRBJ2-1; D call uncertain. TRBV23-1 is an open reading frame, and its role is uncertain. V lost 2 bases, J lost 6 bases, and 14 bases lay in between. The CDR3 contains 15 residues. CDR3: CASSQPNAWGNEQFF. The CDR3 nucleotides are TGCGCCAGCAGTCAACCTAACGCCTGGGGCAATGAGCAGTTCTTC.

The V gene is TRBV4-1, the J gene TRBJ1-5; TRBD1 is a possible D gene (5 bases). Germline values: CDR1 MGHRA, CDR2 YSYEKL. The CDR3 contains 15 residues. V was clipped by 0 bases and J by 5 bases, with 11 bases between them. CDR3 protein: CASSQDGADYQPQHF. The CDR3 nucleotides are TGCGCCAGCAGCCAAGACGGGGCGGATTATCAGCCCCAGCATTTT.

This clone was recorded once. V gene TRBV4-1 combines with J gene TRBJ2-3; 14 nucleotides line up with TRBD2. Germline CDR1 and CDR2: MGHRA and YSYEKL. The CDR3 loop spans 20 amino acids. The ends lost 4 bases at V and 0 bases at J; junction bases unmatched: 12. Written as DNA, the CDR3 is TGCGCCAGCAGCCCCACTCGACTAGCGGGAGGGGGGGTTAGCACAGATACGCAGTATTTT. It encodes CASSPTRLAGGGVSTDTQYF.

The chain links TRBV4-2 to TRBJ1-6; D might be TRBD1 (5 bases). CDR3 length equals 15 residues. Deletions cut 0 bases from V and 10 bases from J, with 13 bases between. Germline-derived CDR1 and CDR2 are LGHNA and YNFKEQ. The CDR3 DNA reads TGTGCCAGCAGCCAAGATCCGGGGGTGCGATCACCCCTCCACTTT. It translates to CASSQDPGVRSPLHF.

This clone appeared once. The chain uses TRBV5-1 and TRBJ2-5; the D is unclear. Germline-derived CDR1 and CDR2 are SGHRS and YFSETQ. CDR3 size: 14 residues. Trimming shortened V by 3 bases and J by 3 bases, and 12 bases separated the two germline ends. In DNA form, the CDR3 reads TGCGCCAGCAGCTCCTACAGCACTGAAGAGACCCAGTACTTC. It codes for CASSSYSTEETQYF.

The chain links TRBV6-4 to TRBJ2-1; either TRBD1 or TRBD2 may supply D (5 bases each). Germline CDR1 reads MRHNA; CDR2 reads SNTAGT. Trimming took off 0 bases at V and 8 bases at J, with 14 bases between the two ends. This CDR3 has 15 amino acids. CDR3 residues: CASSDSYRGVDEQFF. The CDR3 DNA reads TGTGCCAGCAGTGACTCCTACCGGGGCGTCGATGAGCAGTTCTTC.

The chain recombines TRBV5-1 with TRBJ1-1; D is unresolved. This CDR3 contains 14 residues. The germline V and J ends were trimmed by 4 bases and 1 base, with 11 bases remaining between them. Germline CDR1 is SGHRS and CDR2 is YFSETQ. The CDR3 reads CASSLAAGNTEAFF. DNA of the CDR3: TGCGCCAGCAGCCTGGCGGCAGGGAACACTGAAGCTTTCTTT. Full variable domain (missing parts from reference TRBV5-1 and TRBJ1-1): KAGVTQTPRYLIKTRGQQVTLSCSPISGHRSVSWYQQTPGQGLQFLFEYFSETQRNKGNFPGRFSGRQFSNSRSEMNVSTLELGDSALYLCASSLAAGNTEAFFGQGTRLTVV.

This chain uses TRBV15 with TRBJ1-4; the D is unclear. CDR3 length equals 15 residues. Between the trimmed V and J ends, which lost 0 bases and 7 bases, there was a span of 12 bases. The V gene's germline CDR1 is LNHNV and CDR2 YYDKDF (reference sequence). Written as DNA, the CDR3 is TGTGCCACCAGCAGAGATTCCGAGGCAACTGAAAAACTGTTTTTT. It codes for CATSRDSEATEKLFF. The whole variable domain, filled in from reference TRBV15 and TRBJ1-4, reads DAMVIQNPRYQVTQFGKPVTLSCSQTLNHNVMYWYQQKSSQAPKLLFHYYDKDFNNEADTPDNFQSRRPNTSFCFLDIRSPGLGDTAMYLCATSRDSEATEKLFFGSGTQLSVL.

The J gene is TRBJ2-1, the V gene TRBV19; TRBD1 aligns across 8 bases. Germline lookup yields CDR1 LNHDA and CDR2 SQIVND (reference sequence). The ends lost 8 bases at V and 10 bases at J; junction bases unmatched: 13. The CDR3 totals 14 residues. CDR3 sequence (DNA): TGTGCCAGTTCCCAAAGGGCAGGGGGCTTGGAGCAGTTCTTC. Translated, it gives CASSQRAGGLEQFF.

The chain uses TRBV2 and TRBJ2-3; the D is unclear. This CDR3 has 13 amino acids. The germline CDR1 and CDR2 sequences are SNHLY and FYNNEI. With 8 bases removed from V and 4 bases from J, the gap between germline ends came to 13 bases. The CDR3 DNA sequence: TGTGCCAGCGGGGTACTGGCGGCAGATACGCAGTATTTT. Protein sequence: CASGVLAADTQYF.

The rearrangement uses TRBV14 and TRBJ1-3, with 10 bases fitting TRBD1. CDR1 is SGHDN, CDR2 FVKESK, per germline. This CDR3 contains 16 residues. V lost 3 bases to trimming and J lost 3 bases; unmatched junction nucleotides: 5. In DNA form, the CDR3 reads TGTGCCAGCAGCCAGAGACAGGGGGCGAGTGGAAACACCATATATTTT. Amino acid sequence: CASSQRQGASGNTIYF.